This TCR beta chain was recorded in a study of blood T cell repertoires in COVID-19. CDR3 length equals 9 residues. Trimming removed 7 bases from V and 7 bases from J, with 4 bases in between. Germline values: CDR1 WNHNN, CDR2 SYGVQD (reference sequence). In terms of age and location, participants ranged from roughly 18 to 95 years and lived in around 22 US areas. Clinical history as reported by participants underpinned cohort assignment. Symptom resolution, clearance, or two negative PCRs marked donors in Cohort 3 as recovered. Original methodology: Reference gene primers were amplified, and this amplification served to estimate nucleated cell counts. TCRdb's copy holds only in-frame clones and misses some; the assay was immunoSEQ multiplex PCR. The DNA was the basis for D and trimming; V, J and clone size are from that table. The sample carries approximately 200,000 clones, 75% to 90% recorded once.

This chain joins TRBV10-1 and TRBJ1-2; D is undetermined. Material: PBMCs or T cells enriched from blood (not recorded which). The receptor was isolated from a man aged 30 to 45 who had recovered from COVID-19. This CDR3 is CASTCGYTF. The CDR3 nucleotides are TGCGCCAGCACATGTGGCTACACCTTC.